This is a list of T cell receptor beta chains from one sample in a study of CD8 T cells in Susac syndrome. A single record per CDR3 protein comes from TCRdb applying MiXCR to the immunoSEQ multiplex PCR reads. The sample lists about 150,000 distinct CDR3 sequences, approximately 96% occurring once. The sample was CD4+ T cells from PBMCs. All receptors derive from a human donor with Susac syndrome. CDR3s include the opening cysteine and the closing phenylalanine or tryptophan. D genes are given only for firm matches. Clone size appears in some rows only: once, few, many, or a class for an expanded clone.

v_gene: TRBV28; j_gene: TRBJ2-5; abundance: .; d_gene: TRBD1; CDR3aa: CASARQGARETQYF; CDR3nt: TGTGCCAGCGCGAGACAGGGGGCGCGGGAGACCCAGTACTTC
v_gene: TRBV29-1; j_gene: TRBJ1-5; abundance: .; d_gene: TRBD1; CDR3aa: CSAGQAFRDHQPQHF; CDR3nt: TGCAGCGCGGGACAGGCGTTCAGAGACCATCAGCCCCAGCATTTT
v_gene: TRBV7-9; j_gene: TRBJ1-2; abundance: once; d_gene: TRBD1; CDR3aa: CASSSTDRGPNYGYTF; CDR3nt: TGTGCCAGCAGCTCGACTGACAGGGGACCGAACTATGGCTACACCTTC
v_gene: TRBV6-5; j_gene: TRBJ1-1; abundance: .; d_gene: .; CDR3aa: CASKKHENTEAFF; CDR3nt: TGTGCCAGCAAAAAACACGAGAACACTGAAGCTTTCTTT
v_gene: TRBV19; j_gene: TRBJ1-2; abundance: .; d_gene: .; CDR3aa: CASSPPGTYGYTF; CDR3nt: TGTGCCAGTAGTCCCCCCGGAACCTATGGCTACACCTTC
v_gene: TRBV7-9; j_gene: TRBJ2-1; abundance: once; d_gene: TRBD1; CDR3aa: CASSLPTDRARFF; CDR3nt: TGTGCCAGCAGCTTACCCACTGACAGGGCGAGGTTCTTC
v_gene: TRBV7-2; j_gene: TRBJ2-7; abundance: .; d_gene: TRBD2; CDR3aa: CASSGTSGGAVYEQYF; CDR3nt: TGTGCCAGCAGCGGGACTAGCGGGGGGGCGGTGTACGAGCAGTACTTC
v_gene: TRBV20-1; j_gene: TRBJ2-5; abundance: once; d_gene: TRBD2; CDR3aa: CSARGRGQETQYF; CDR3nt: TGCAGTGCTAGGGGGAGGGGCCAAGAGACCCAGTACTTC
v_gene: TRBV4-1; j_gene: TRBJ2-1; abundance: .; d_gene: TRBD2; CDR3aa: CASSQGRKRGPYNEQFF; CDR3nt: TGCGCCAGCAGCCAAGGGAGAAAGCGGGGGCCATACAATGAGCAGTTCTTC
v_gene: TRBV20-1; j_gene: TRBJ2-1; abundance: once; d_gene: .; CDR3aa: CSARDPRLGYNEQFF; CDR3nt: TGCAGTGCTAGAGACCCGCGACTAGGATACAATGAGCAGTTCTTC
v_gene: TRBV24-1; j_gene: TRBJ2-5; abundance: .; d_gene: TRBD2; CDR3aa: CATSDFGLAGEPETQYF; CDR3nt: TGTGCCACCAGTGATTTCGGTCTAGCGGGAGAGCCGGAGACCCAGTACTTC
v_gene: TRBV27; j_gene: TRBJ2-5; abundance: .; d_gene: TRBD2; CDR3aa: CASSLSLGGEETQYF; CDR3nt: TGTGCCAGCAGTTTATCACTGGGGGGGGAAGAGACCCAGTACTTC
v_gene: TRBV5-7; j_gene: TRBJ2-3; abundance: few; d_gene: .; CDR3aa: CASSLEVGLGTDTQYF; CDR3nt: TGTGCCAGCAGCTTGGAAGTGGGATTGGGCACAGATACGCAGTATTTT
v_gene: TRBV19; j_gene: TRBJ1-2; abundance: .; d_gene: TRBD1; CDR3aa: CASSSRTGGEGTF; CDR3nt: TGTGCCAGTAGTTCGCGGACAGGGGGCGAAGGAACCTTC
v_gene: TRBV5-6; j_gene: TRBJ2-7; abundance: .; d_gene: TRBD1; CDR3aa: CASSLNSDRGRRGQYF; CDR3nt: TGTGCCAGCAGCTTGAATAGTGACAGGGGGCGACGAGGGCAGTACTTC
v_gene: TRBV5-1; j_gene: TRBJ2-2; abundance: .; d_gene: .; CDR3aa: CASRAYGTGELFF; CDR3nt: TGCGCCAGCAGAGCCTACGGGACCGGGGAGCTGTTTTTT
v_gene: TRBV20-1; j_gene: TRBJ2-3; abundance: .; d_gene: .; CDR3aa: CTARGGPPDTQYF; CDR3nt: TGCACCGCCCGGGGCGGGCCCCCAGATACGCAGTATTTT
v_gene: TRBV20-1; j_gene: TRBJ1-2; abundance: .; d_gene: .; CDR3aa: CSARDRMGTNYGYTF; CDR3nt: TGCAGTGCTAGAGATCGAATGGGAACTAACTATGGCTACACCTTC
v_gene: TRBV29-1; j_gene: TRBJ2-5; abundance: .; d_gene: .; CDR3aa: CSVSGFRRGETQYF; CDR3nt: TGCAGCGTATCCGGGTTTCGGAGGGGAGAGACCCAGTACTTC
v_gene: TRBV6-5; j_gene: TRBJ2-5; abundance: .; d_gene: .; CDR3aa: CATTPSRQETQYF; CDR3nt: TGTGCCACCACCCCCTCACGGCAGGAGACCCAGTACTTC
v_gene: TRBV7-9; j_gene: TRBJ2-7; abundance: .; d_gene: .; CDR3aa: CASSSTNYEQYF; CDR3nt: TGTGCCAGCAGCTCTACAAACTACGAGCAGTACTTC
v_gene: TRBV14; j_gene: TRBJ1-1; abundance: .; d_gene: .; CDR3aa: CASSQVRGRTEAFF; CDR3nt: TGTGCCAGCAGCCAAGTCAGGGGACGCACTGAAGCTTTCTTT
v_gene: TRBV6-1; j_gene: TRBJ2-1; abundance: .; d_gene: TRBD2; CDR3aa: CASTWTSGGANEQFF; CDR3nt: TGTGCCAGCACTTGGACTAGCGGGGGGGCCAATGAGCAGTTCTTC
v_gene: TRBV28; j_gene: TRBJ1-5; abundance: .; d_gene: TRBD1; CDR3aa: CASKGGINQPQHF; CDR3nt: TGTGCCAGCAAAGGGGGCATAAATCAGCCCCAGCATTTT
v_gene: TRBV11-2; j_gene: TRBJ2-3; abundance: once; d_gene: .; CDR3aa: CASSWGGPQTTDTQYF; CDR3nt: TGTGCCAGCAGCTGGGGTGGGCCACAGACTACAGATACGCAGTATTTT
v_gene: TRBV18; j_gene: TRBJ2-7; abundance: .; d_gene: .; CDR3aa: CASSPPAHSYEQYF; CDR3nt: TGTGCCAGCTCACCACCGGCTCACTCCTACGAGCAGTACTTC
v_gene: TRBV6-2/TRBV6-3; j_gene: TRBJ1-1; abundance: .; d_gene: .; CDR3aa: CASSLGPRAFF; CDR3nt: TGTGCCAGCAGTTTAGGCCCGCGGGCTTTCTTT
v_gene: TRBV6-5; j_gene: TRBJ1-1; abundance: .; d_gene: .; CDR3aa: CASSYLQGTEAFF; CDR3nt: TGTGCCAGCAGTTACCTGCAGGGCACTGAAGCTTTCTTT
v_gene: TRBV20-1; j_gene: TRBJ1-6; abundance: .; d_gene: TRBD1; CDR3aa: CSASKGAKGNSPLHF; CDR3nt: TGCAGTGCTAGCAAGGGGGCAAAGGGAAATTCACCCCTCCACTTT
v_gene: TRBV5-1; j_gene: TRBJ2-1; abundance: once; d_gene: .; CDR3aa: CASSLDYEQFF; CDR3nt: TGCGCCAGCAGCTTGGATTATGAGCAGTTCTTC
v_gene: TRBV7-3; j_gene: TRBJ2-5; abundance: .; d_gene: .; CDR3aa: CASSFAPRETQYF; CDR3nt: TGTGCCAGCAGCTTCGCGCCTAGAGAGACCCAGTACTTC
v_gene: TRBV5-4; j_gene: TRBJ1-2; abundance: .; d_gene: .; CDR3aa: CASSSWARYNTNYGYTF; CDR3nt: TGTGCCAGCAGCTCATGGGCTCGTTACAACACTAACTATGGCTACACCTTC
v_gene: TRBV11-2; j_gene: TRBJ2-4; abundance: .; d_gene: .; CDR3aa: CASSSLRGGQNIQYF; CDR3nt: TGTGCCAGCAGCTCCCTCCGTGGGGGGCAAAACATTCAGTACTTC
v_gene: TRBV2; j_gene: TRBJ2-4; abundance: .; d_gene: .; CDR3aa: CASSERPRGIQYF; CDR3nt: TGTGCCAGCAGTGAACGGCCCAGGGGCATTCAGTACTTC
v_gene: TRBV9; j_gene: TRBJ1-2; abundance: .; d_gene: .; CDR3aa: CASSLGDEDYGYTF; CDR3nt: TGTGCCAGCAGCCTCGGCGACGAGGACTATGGCTACACCTTC
v_gene: TRBV27; j_gene: TRBJ2-2; abundance: .; d_gene: .; CDR3aa: CASTKPGGGELFF; CDR3nt: TGTGCCAGCACCAAACCCGGGGGTGGGGAGCTGTTTTTT
v_gene: TRBV29-1; j_gene: TRBJ2-1; abundance: .; d_gene: TRBD1; CDR3aa: CSVVPGGSYNEQFF; CDR3nt: TGCAGCGTTGTCCCAGGGGGCTCCTACAATGAGCAGTTCTTC
v_gene: TRBV20-1; j_gene: TRBJ2-3; abundance: .; d_gene: TRBD1; CDR3aa: CSAGDRVFDTQYF; CDR3nt: TGCAGTGCTGGAGACAGGGTGTTCGATACGCAGTATTTT
v_gene: TRBV3-1; j_gene: TRBJ2-2; abundance: .; d_gene: .; CDR3aa: CASIGGGRTGELFF; CDR3nt: TGTGCCAGCATAGGGGGGGGTAGGACCGGGGAGCTGTTTTTT
v_gene: TRBV12-3/TRBV12-4; j_gene: TRBJ1-5; abundance: once; d_gene: .; CDR3aa: CASSGDAYSNQPQHF; CDR3nt: TGTGCCAGCAGTGGGGACGCCTATAGCAATCAGCCCCAGCATTTT
v_gene: TRBV20-1; j_gene: TRBJ1-5; abundance: .; d_gene: .; CDR3aa: CSAKATANQPQHF; CDR3nt: TGCAGTGCTAAAGCGACTGCAAATCAGCCCCAGCATTTT
v_gene: TRBV20-1; j_gene: TRBJ2-7; abundance: .; d_gene: .; CDR3aa: CSARVGQTDYEQYF; CDR3nt: TGCAGTGCTAGAGTTGGGCAAACAGACTACGAGCAGTACTTC
v_gene: TRBV12-3/TRBV12-4; j_gene: TRBJ2-7; abundance: .; d_gene: TRBD1; CDR3aa: CASSSRQGAGEQYF; CDR3nt: TGTGCCAGCAGCTCTCGACAGGGGGCGGGCGAGCAGTACTTC
v_gene: TRBV11-2; j_gene: TRBJ2-1; abundance: .; d_gene: TRBD2; CDR3aa: CASSLGGRAGVREQFF; CDR3nt: TGTGCCAGCAGCTTAGGGGGTCGAGCGGGAGTTCGAGAGCAGTTCTTC
v_gene: TRBV20-1; j_gene: TRBJ2-7; abundance: .; d_gene: .; CDR3aa: CSARTGRVEQYF; CDR3nt: TGCAGTGCTAGAACAGGGCGGGTCGAGCAGTACTTC
v_gene: TRBV23-1; j_gene: TRBJ2-7; abundance: .; d_gene: TRBD1; CDR3aa: CASSPRDSFLYEQYF; CDR3nt: TGCGCCAGCAGTCCCCGGGACAGTTTTCTTTACGAGCAGTACTTC
v_gene: TRBV9; j_gene: TRBJ2-6; abundance: .; d_gene: .; CDR3aa: CASSTQSGPANVLTF; CDR3nt: TGTGCCAGCAGCACCCAGAGTGGGCCGGCCAACGTCCTGACTTTC
v_gene: TRBV20-1; j_gene: TRBJ2-5; abundance: .; d_gene: .; CDR3aa: CSARDLRRETQYF; CDR3nt: TGCAGTGCTAGAGATCTCCGTAGAGAGACCCAGTACTTC
v_gene: TRBV18; j_gene: TRBJ2-5; abundance: .; d_gene: TRBD2; CDR3aa: CASSPEAGGETQYF; CDR3nt: TGTGCCAGCTCACCTGAGGCGGGGGGAGAGACCCAGTACTTC
v_gene: TRBV5-1; j_gene: TRBJ2-7; abundance: .; d_gene: TRBD2; CDR3aa: CASTPTSGSSYEQYF; CDR3nt: TGCGCCAGCACCCCGACTAGCGGTAGCTCCTACGAGCAGTACTTC
v_gene: TRBV19; j_gene: TRBJ1-2; abundance: .; d_gene: .; CDR3aa: CASSPRGRTPTYGYTF; CDR3nt: TGTGCCAGTAGTCCGCGAGGTCGGACCCCCACTTATGGCTACACCTTC
v_gene: TRBV29-1; j_gene: TRBJ1-1; abundance: .; d_gene: .; CDR3aa: CSVVVPGEAFF; CDR3nt: TGCAGCGTTGTAGTTCCCGGGGAAGCTTTCTTT
v_gene: TRBV7-2; j_gene: TRBJ2-1; abundance: .; d_gene: TRBD2; CDR3aa: CASSLATSGRYLYNEQFF; CDR3nt: TGTGCCAGCAGCTTAGCGACCAGCGGGAGGTACCTCTACAATGAGCAGTTCTTC
v_gene: TRBV19; j_gene: TRBJ2-3; abundance: .; d_gene: TRBD2; CDR3aa: CASSRGGRATDTQYF; CDR3nt: TGTGCCAGTAGTAGGGGCGGGAGGGCGACAGATACGCAGTATTTT
v_gene: TRBV5-1; j_gene: TRBJ2-6; abundance: once; d_gene: .; CDR3aa: CASSPGGGRGANVLTF; CDR3nt: TGCGCCAGCAGCCCCGGAGGGGGGCGTGGGGCCAACGTCCTGACTTTC
v_gene: TRBV28; j_gene: TRBJ1-2; abundance: .; d_gene: .; CDR3aa: CASSTRIGYTF; CDR3nt: TGTGCCAGCAGTACACGGATCGGCTACACCTTC
v_gene: TRBV20-1; j_gene: TRBJ2-3; abundance: once; d_gene: .; CDR3aa: CSARASWGTDTQYF; CDR3nt: TGCAGTGCTCGGGCCTCCTGGGGCACAGATACGCAGTATTTT